This T cell receptor (beta chain) was profiled in a study of identical twins. This clonotype has a count of ten or more. Its antigen remains unidentified. General study results and limits: Compared with unrelated sharing, twin-shared out-of-frame alpha sequences had more low-probability sequences. Memory repertoires showed no such pattern, whereas abundant cord blood beta clonotypes carried fewer insertions. A cross-sectional statistical analysis, not follow-up of the same donors, supported the conclusions.

Looked up from germline, CDR1 is LGHDT and CDR2 is YNNKEL (reference sequence). This CDR3 has 15 residues. With 4 bases removed from V and 4 bases from J, the gap between germline ends came to 16 bases. TCRdb reanalysed the 5' RACE reads using MiXCR and keeps one entry per CDR3 protein. The data show around 650,000 distinct CDR3 sequences, with around 7.5% seen just once and roughly 1.5% held by the top ten. These same records also appear under a second study, on yellow fever vaccine responses in identical twins. Per that paper: Reports say the vaccine T cell response in twins looked partly convergent and partly personalized.

The clonotype was recovered from a woman aged 18-29 years in good health. The V gene is TRBV3-1, the J gene TRBJ1-1; tentatively, D is TRBD1 (5 bases). The sequenced sample was PBMCs. The CDR3 coding sequence is TGTGCCAGCAGCCCAACCGGCCAGGGAGGCACTGAAGCTTTCTTT. It codes for CASSPTGQGGTEAFF.